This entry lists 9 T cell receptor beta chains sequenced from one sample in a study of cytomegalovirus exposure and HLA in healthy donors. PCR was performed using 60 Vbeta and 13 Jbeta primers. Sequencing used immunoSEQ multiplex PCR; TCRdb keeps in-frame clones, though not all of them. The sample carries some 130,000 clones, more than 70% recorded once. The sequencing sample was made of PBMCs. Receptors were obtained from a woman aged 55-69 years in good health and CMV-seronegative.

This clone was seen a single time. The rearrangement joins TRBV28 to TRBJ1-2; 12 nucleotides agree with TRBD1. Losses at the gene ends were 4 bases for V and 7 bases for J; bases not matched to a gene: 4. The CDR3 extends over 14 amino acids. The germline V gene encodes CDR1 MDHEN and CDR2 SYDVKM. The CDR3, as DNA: TGTGCCAGCAGTTGGGACAGGGGGCATCCTGGCTACACCTTC. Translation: CASSWDRGHPGYTF.

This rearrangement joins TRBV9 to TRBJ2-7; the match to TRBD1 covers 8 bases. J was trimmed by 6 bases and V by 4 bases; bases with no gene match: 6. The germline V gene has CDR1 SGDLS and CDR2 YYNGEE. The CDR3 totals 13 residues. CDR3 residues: CASSPGQGGEQYF. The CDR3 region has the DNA TGTGCCAGCAGCCCTGGACAGGGAGGCGAGCAGTACTTC.

The CDR3 DNA reads TGTGCCAGCAGCCAAGGACTAGCGGGGGCCTCGAACACCGGGGAGCTGTTTTTT. As protein: CASSQGLAGASNTGELFF. The chain has TRBV9 and TRBJ2-2; 13 nucleotides match TRBD2. Germline CDR1 reads SGDLS; CDR2 reads YYNGEE. V was pared by 4 bases and J by 0 bases, with 6 bases of the junction left unmatched. The CDR3 length is 18 residues.

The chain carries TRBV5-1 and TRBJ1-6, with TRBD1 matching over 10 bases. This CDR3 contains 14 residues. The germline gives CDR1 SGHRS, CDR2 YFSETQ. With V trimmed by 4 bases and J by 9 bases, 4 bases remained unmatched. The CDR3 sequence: CASSAGQGFSPLHF. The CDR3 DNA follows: TGCGCCAGCAGCGCGGGACAGGGGTTTTCACCCCTCCACTTT.

CDR3 bases: TGCAGCGTTACCCGCCGCGGGGCTGAAGCTTTCTTT. This encodes CSVTRRGAEAFF. The chain combines TRBV29-1 with TRBJ1-1; the D is unclear. Germline CDR1 reads SQVTM; CDR2 reads ANQGSEA. V was shortened by 5 bases and J by 6 bases, with 13 bases between the two germline ends. The CDR3 contains 12 residues.

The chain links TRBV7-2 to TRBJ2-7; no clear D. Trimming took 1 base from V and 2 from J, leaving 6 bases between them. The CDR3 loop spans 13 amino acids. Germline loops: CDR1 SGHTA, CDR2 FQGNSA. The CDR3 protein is CASSLDSAYEQYF. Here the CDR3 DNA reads TGTGCCAGCAGCTTAGATTCTGCCTACGAGCAGTACTTC.

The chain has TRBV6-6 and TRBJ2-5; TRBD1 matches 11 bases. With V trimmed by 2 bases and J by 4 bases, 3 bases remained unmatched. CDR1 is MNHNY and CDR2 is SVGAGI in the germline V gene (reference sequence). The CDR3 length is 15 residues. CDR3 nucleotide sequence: TGTGCCAGCAGTTACACGGGGACAGGGGGAGAGACCCAGTACTTC. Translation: CASSYTGTGGETQYF.

The CDR3 DNA follows: TGTGCCAGCAGCTCGACCGGGGAGCTGTTTTTT. Amino acid sequence: CASSSTGELFF. The rearrangement links TRBV7-6 to TRBJ2-2; D is undetermined. Trimming shortened V by 4 bases and J by 5 bases, and 2 bases separated the two germline ends. In germline, CDR1 is SGHVS, CDR2 FNYEAQ. The CDR3 loop spans 11 amino acids.

In nucleotides, the CDR3 is TGTGCCAGCTCACCTATAGGGACAGGGACAAACACCGGGGAGCTGTTTTTT. The encoded protein is CASSPIGTGTNTGELFF. The chain links TRBV18 to TRBJ2-2; TRBD1 agrees at 9 bases. Germline CDR1 and CDR2: KGHSH and LQKENI. CDR3 length: 17 amino acids. V shed 3 bases and J 2 bases; nucleotides not matched to a gene: 7. Filled out from reference TRBV18 and TRBJ2-2, the complete variable domain reads NAGVMQNPRHLVRRRGQEARLRCSPMKGHSHVYWYRQLPEEGLKFMVYLQKENIIDESGMPKERFSAEFPKEGPSILRIQQVVRGDSAAYFCASSPIGTGTNTGELFFGEGSRLTVL.